The rows below give T cell receptor beta chains drawn from one sample of a study of T cells in Graves' hyperthyroidism and ophthalmopathy. Each CDR3 protein gets one entry after TCRdb re-called the multiplex PCR reads with MiXCR. The sample comprises a few hundred thousand distinct CDR3 sequences, 25% of which are singletons, and about 70% rests with the top ten. Specimen: blood. These receptors originate from a man in his fifties with Graves' hyperthyroidism. Both conserved end residues are trimmed from each CDR3.

j_gene,v_gene,CDR3aa
TRBJ2-7,TRBV6-1,ASSETTSGSYAYEQY
TRBJ2-2,TRBV7-3,ASSLGVGTGELF
TRBJ2-7,TRBV5-1,ASKPEPSSYEQY
TRBJ2-3,TRBV12-3/TRBV12-4,ASSPSQLADTQY
TRBJ2-7,TRBV3-1,ASSLASALSYEQY
TRBJ2-7,TRBV20-1,SARGTTYSYEQY
TRBJ2-5,TRBV7-9,ASSLARRASGYQETQY
TRBJ2-3,TRBV10-3,ATVPGTSGTDTQY
TRBJ1-1,TRBV5-1,ASSSTTGGDTEAF
TRBJ2-1,TRBV6-1,ASTLGGGGEQF
TRBJ1-5,TRBV28,ASSQDRGFHQPQH
TRBJ2-7,TRBV2,ASSHGPSYEQY
TRBJ1-3,TRBV6-2/TRBV6-3,ASSLGTGGSTGNTIY
TRBJ2-1,TRBV7-3,ASSLSPNNEQF
TRBJ2-7,TRBV7-2,ASSFTPGDEQY
TRBJ2-5,TRBV5-1,ASSLMQPTQETQY
TRBJ2-1,TRBV29-1,SAGRGAGGNNEQF
TRBJ2-7,TRBV7-9,ASSFQTGSYEQY
TRBJ2-5,TRBV15,ATGTGWETQY
TRBJ2-5,TRBV18,ASSPGVGETQY
TRBJ1-5,TRBV19,ASSTDRDGQPQH
TRBJ2-5,TRBV27,ASRLTGGIETQY
TRBJ2-1,TRBV24-1,ATSDLDVNEQF
TRBJ2-1,TRBV20-1,SAQRDRSYNEQF
TRBJ2-7,TRBV18,ASSTSFYEQY
TRBJ2-1,TRBV13,ASSLGGTQYNEQF
TRBJ1-5,TRBV24-1,ATSDPSAGQPQH
TRBJ2-7,TRBV27,ASSFMASYEPY
TRBJ2-3,TRBV20-1,SAAGGGTNTQY
TRBJ2-2,TRBV24-1,AVMGPNTGELF
TRBJ2-7,TRBV6-1,ASSWSGEQY
TRBJ1-6,TRBV6-1,ASSEFSGRDSPLH
TRBJ1-4,TRBV10-2,ASSDGGNEKLF
TRBJ2-5,TRBV27,ASSLLGREETQY
TRBJ2-1,TRBV9,ASSPGVKSSYNEQF
TRBJ2-1,TRBV9,ASSALGLAGEGQF
TRBJ2-4,TRBV5-1,ASSLAMNGNIQY
TRBJ2-1,TRBV7-9,ASSLAPSSYNEQF
TRBJ1-1,TRBV5-6,ASSFRGQNTEAF
TRBJ2-5,TRBV11-2,ASSLLLASYQETQY
TRBJ2-1,TRBV3-1,ASSAGTSVYYNEQF
TRBJ2-5,TRBV5-6,ASSSPGRESETQY
TRBJ2-1,TRBV28,ASRTGGLGYNEQF
TRBJ2-5,TRBV24-1,ATSDPAPLSGSGETQY
TRBJ2-5,TRBV19,ASMMIGAETQY
TRBJ2-3,TRBV12-3/TRBV12-4,ASSRLGGTTDTQY
TRBJ2-3,TRBV6-2/TRBV6-3,ASNTGEGLMGTDTQY